This T cell receptor (beta chain) came from a study of blood T cell repertoires in COVID-19. At the level of the study: T cells, B-cell-depleted T cells, or PBMCs provided the cDNA or gDNA that served as material.

The assay was immunoSEQ multiplex PCR, and TCRdb's table has in-frame clones only and misses some. The table lists fewer than 45,000 clones, about 85% of them singletons, with about 13% in the top ten. Sample: peripheral blood. This TCR derives from a human donor in a cohort sampled during active COVID-19.

CDR3 nucleotides: TGTGCCAGCAGACCCCCGGGACAGGGGGTTTGGGGCTACACCTTC. It translates to CASRPPGQGVWGYTF. The V gene is TRBV6-5, the J gene TRBJ1-2; 11 bases map to TRBD1. The J segment lost 8 bases and the V segment lost 6 bases, leaving 11 bases of the junction unmatched. The V gene's germline CDR1 is MNHEY and CDR2 SVGAGI. The CDR3 totals 15 residues.